This entry describes one T cell receptor (beta chain). Its antigen is unidentified. The sample originates from a study of shared clonotypes between healthy human individuals. The naive CD8 fraction comprised CD45RO-negative cells positively selected for CCR7 and excluded terminally differentiated effector memory CD45RA+ cells. Overall study findings and caveats: In several donors, about 5% of naive CD4 clonotypes appeared in common.

The data were produced by immunoSEQ multiplex PCR, yet TCRdb's version contains in-frame clones alone and is incomplete. The sample has approximately 2,000,000 clones; 90% to 95% are singletons. The CDR3 covers 14 residues. Between the trimmed V and J ends, which lost 7 bases and 8 bases, there was a span of 20 bases. CDR1 is SEHNR, CDR2 FQNEAQ, per germline (reference sequence). The genes are TRBV7-9 and TRBJ1-1; D is possibly TRBD1 (5 bases). This receptor was identified in a young man in good health. Some clones in this sample may be carry-over from other donors' samples. The material sequenced was naive CD8+ T cells from PBMCs. CDR3 coding DNA: TGTGCCAGCATCCCCCTACAGGAAACTTTAGAAGCTTTCTTT. Residues: CASIPLQETLEAFF.